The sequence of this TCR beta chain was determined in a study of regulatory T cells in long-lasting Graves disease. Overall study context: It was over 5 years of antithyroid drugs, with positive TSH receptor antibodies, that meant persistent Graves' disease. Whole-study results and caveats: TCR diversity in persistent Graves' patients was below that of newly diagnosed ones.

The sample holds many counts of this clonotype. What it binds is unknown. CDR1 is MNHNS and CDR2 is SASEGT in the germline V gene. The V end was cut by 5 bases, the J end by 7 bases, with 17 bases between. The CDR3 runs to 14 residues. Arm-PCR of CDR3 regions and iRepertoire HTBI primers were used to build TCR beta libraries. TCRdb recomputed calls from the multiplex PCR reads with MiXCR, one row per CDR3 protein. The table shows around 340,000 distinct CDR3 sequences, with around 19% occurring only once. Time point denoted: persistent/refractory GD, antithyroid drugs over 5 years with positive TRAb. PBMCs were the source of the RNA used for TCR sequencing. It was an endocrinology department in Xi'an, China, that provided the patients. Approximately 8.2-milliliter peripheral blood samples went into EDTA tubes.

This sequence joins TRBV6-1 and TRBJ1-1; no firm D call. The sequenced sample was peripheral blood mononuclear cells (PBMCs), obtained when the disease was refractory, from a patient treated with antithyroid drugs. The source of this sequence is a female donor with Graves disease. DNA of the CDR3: TGTGCCAGCAGTCGGCCGGCGGTGCCGCTTGAAGCTTTCTTT. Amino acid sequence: CASSRPAVPLEAFF.